This T cell receptor beta chain comes out of a study of cytomegalovirus exposure and HLA in healthy donors (dated by TCRdb to 2015 to 2018). General notes on the study: An earlier analysis of several hundred of the donors reported 250 to 300 Gb of sequence data and approximately 120 million unique TCR beta sequences obtained from about 180 million T cells. An early release covering over 500 HLA-typed donors comprised about 320 gigabases of sequencing data and about 90 million unique TCR sequences. Among the roughly 400 genotyped donors, more than 70% belonged to the genetic ancestry cluster associated with self-reported Caucasian donors. The study was designed to test whether signatures of past pathogen exposure could be identified by cataloging public T cell receptors. The study profiled the T cell repertoires of more than 500 subjects by immunosequencing and related them to cytomegalovirus serostatus. Along with the approximately 700-subject first cohort, a separate validation cohort of 120 different subjects was used. The study combined high-throughput TCR immunosequencing, statistical association of individual TCRs with disease status, and machine learning to predict cytomegalovirus infection status. To study patterns of TCR occurrence, a later analysis re-analyzed previously published TCR beta repertoires from around 660 donors and added high-resolution HLA genotyping. Rather than using new phenotypic data, the later analysis identified candidate immune exposures from TCR beta sequences and from how often those sequences occurred across donors. An earlier analysis of 587 of the donors used high-throughput TCR beta sequencing to judge whether each TCR beta V gene segment behaved as functional or pseudogenic. Donor age, sex, ethnicity and CMV serostatus were compiled alongside the repertoire data. A later genetic analysis used genome-wide SNP genotypes for about 55% of the 666 donors, treating that subset as a discovery cohort. All discovery cohort repertoires had been generated using a single sequencing platform. HLA typing covered class I and class II loci at four-digit resolution. The number of typed donors differed by locus: roughly 629-640 for A, B, C, DRB1 and DQB1; approximately 520 for DQA1; some 590 for DPA1; and about 450 for DPB1. Five DR-DQ haplotypes were treated as single units for association and clustering because of strong linkage in the cohort. Across approximately 420 genotyped donors of the cohort, an average of about 200,000 unique TCR beta nucleotide sequences per donor were sequenced, and approximately 17% of those sequences were non-productive. On the study overall, not on this receptor specifically: The classifier was reported to diagnose cytomegalovirus status with high specificity and sensitivity in both the original and validation cohorts. Because the 87-base-pair reads could not distinguish some IMGT-functional V segments, including TRBV6-2 and TRBV6-3, those segments were excluded. Only TCR beta chains were sequenced in this cohort, and the absence of alpha or paired-chain data limited detectable features. Roughly uniform sequencing depth across donors was assumed in presence/absence analyses, although this assumption may not hold. Strong co-occurrence of HLA alleles, especially DR and DQ, made assigning TCR associations to individual alleles difficult. In a later analysis, several top co-occurrence clusters were reported to appear linked to parvovirus B19, influenza, CMV and Epstein-Barr virus. An association between a missense DCLRE1C variant and V-gene and J-gene trimming of TCR beta chains was found in a later genetic analysis and replicated in an independent cohort. The only immune exposure information available for the cohort was CMV serostatus. Correlated functional status among segregating V segments might reflect linkage disequilibrium, but an unknown experimental factor could not be ruled out. According to a later analysis, TCR association rates differed among HLA loci, with DRB1 alleles showing the most associated TCRs and HLA-C alleles showing the fewest. The study gave a list of 150 to 200 TCR beta chains associated with cytomegalovirus. The earlier analysis of 587 of the donors excluded some 15 rarely observed V segments, including chromosome 9 orphons, because counts were too low. In a later analysis, HLA-associated TCR beta chains were found to be more clonally expanded and to have lower generation probabilities than equally common non-associated chains. An earlier analysis of around 540 of the donors showed that most TCR beta V segments appeared in productive rearrangements either about 87% or about 30% of the time, which broadly matched IMGT annotations. A further reported finding was that TCR beta sequences accurately predicted the HLA-A and HLA-B alleles for most subjects in the first cohort. According to a later analysis, most CMV-associated TCR beta chains appeared to be HLA-restricted, and the HLA associations seemed to be driven largely by CMV exposure. Across donors, most TCR sequences were observed very rarely, whereas some public TCRs were present in many individuals. In a later genetic analysis, fewer N-insertions in productive TCRs were reported among donors in an Asian-associated ancestry cluster than the roughly 700-donor mean. A few of the identified cytomegalovirus-associated TCR beta chains were confirmed in vitro to be specific for cytomegalovirus antigens. A group of highly shared sequence variants was considered likely to be a technical artifact of the sequencing pipeline. Because some donors lacked HLA typing at each locus, the association tests relied only on the typed subset. According to the authors, the approach could potentially be generalized to other disease states and immunological phenotypes. In a later analysis, 16,951 TCR beta sequences were associated with specific HLA alleles at a false discovery rate of 0.05.

Libraries were constructed by the immunoSEQ multiplex PCR assay. For the multiplex PCR, a mixture combining 60 forward primers for TCR Vbeta segments and 13 reverse primers for TCR Jbeta segments was used. A multiplex PCR assay on genomic DNA amplified the CDR3 region of rearranged TCR beta genes. Amplified TCR beta libraries were sequenced as 87-base-pair reads on the Illumina HiSeq System. Per the original workflow: A later analysis tallied around 87 million unique TCR beta chains across the 666 repertoires, and some 10 million of those chains were shared by two or more donors. A nearest-neighbor algorithm error-corrected the raw reads and collapsed the reads into unique sequences, merging closely related sequences to remove PCR and sequencing errors. V, D and J gene segments were assigned by aligning CDR3 sequences to IMGT reference sequences. For a sequence to be retained, at least a six-nucleotide match to both a V gene segment and a J gene segment was required. A rearrangement counted as productive if the CDR3 had no stop codons and remained in frame with V and J, and every other rearrangement counted as non-productive. Following IMGT convention, CDR3 was defined as the stretch from the second conserved V-encoded cysteine to the conserved J-encoded phenylalanine. In an earlier analysis of around 640 of the donors, sequences lacking an unambiguous match to a single V gene segment were excluded. In an earlier analysis of approximately 590 of the donors, a V segment was called functional when productive rearrangements were above 56.7%, and segregating when the standard deviation between donors exceeded 5%. A statistical classification framework was built to diagnose cytomegalovirus status from the catalog of TCR beta chain sequences. In a later analysis, V and J genes were assigned by comparing TCR nucleotide sequences against IMGT/GENE-DB human TR gene sequences. A later analysis assigned CDR3 sequences and most-parsimonious VDJ recombination scenarios with the TCRdist pipeline. In a later analysis, every TCR beta chain was defined by the combination of its CDR3 amino acid sequence and its V-gene family, and reads without a unique V-gene family were dropped. In a later analysis, around 600 highly shared, low-generation-probability nucleotide sequences were removed to address suspected cross-contamination and a sequencing artifact. In a later analysis, a clonal expansion index for each public chain was calculated from normalized within-repertoire ranks of inferred template counts. A later analysis computed generation probabilities with a VDJ recombination model fitted to out-of-frame rearrangements, and checked the results against IGoR. In a later analysis, hypergeometric tests were used to score TCR-TCR, TCR-HLA and TCR-CMV co-occurrence, with a repertoire-size bias correction applied to TCR pairs. In a later analysis, false discovery rates were estimated by permuting HLA or CMV assignments 20 times. In a later analysis, co-occurring TCRs were grouped using DBSCAN, with TCRdist sequence similarity added in when clustering inside HLA-allele-positive subsets. Repertoires with fewer than 30,000 or more than 120,000 public chains were left out of co-occurrence clustering, as were a handful of repertoires with anomalous nucleotide sharing. Entries here come from immuneACCESS through TCRdb and include only in-frame sequences with V and J called. Some clones fail to appear in such tables; in the studies checked, an unresolved V gene covers under half of the shortfall, and the cause of the remainder is unknown. The V and J calls and clone size come from that table; D and trimming were worked out from the DNA. The sample data list over 100,000 clones, and 63% of these were observed just once. About 4.3% of the sample lies in the top ten.

The count of this clone is one. What antigen it recognizes has not been identified. Nothing much larger sits one base from this clone, and base qualities are not available. CDR1 is given as DFQATT and CDR2 as SNEGSKA, both from the germline V gene (reference sequence). V and J are truncated by 7 bases and 9 bases respectively, leaving an intervening sequence of 12 bases. The CDR3 has 11 amino acids, counting the end cysteine and phenylalanine. Of the read, only the CDR3 DNA is kept; its 33 bases are in frame from base 1. The cohort was made up of about 610 healthy bone marrow donors. At the time of sampling, every cohort member was nominally healthy, though immune exposures that went unrecorded were likely present. Of the 690 or so cohort members, about 280 had positive CMV serostatus and 350 to 450 had negative CMV serostatus, and CMV serostatus was not recorded for the donor. Each donor provided a peripheral blood sample, and peripheral blood mononuclear cells were used for TCR beta sequencing. The Qiagen DNeasy Blood Extraction Kit was used to extract genomic DNA from the blood cell samples.

The sequence is built from TRBV20-1 and TRBJ2-2, with TRBD1 perhaps the D gene, on 6 matching bases. This TCR was sampled from a human donor in good health. Sequencing used PBMCs. The bases read TGCAGTGTCACGCAGGGGTGGGAGCTGTTTTTT. It specifies CSVTQGWELFF.